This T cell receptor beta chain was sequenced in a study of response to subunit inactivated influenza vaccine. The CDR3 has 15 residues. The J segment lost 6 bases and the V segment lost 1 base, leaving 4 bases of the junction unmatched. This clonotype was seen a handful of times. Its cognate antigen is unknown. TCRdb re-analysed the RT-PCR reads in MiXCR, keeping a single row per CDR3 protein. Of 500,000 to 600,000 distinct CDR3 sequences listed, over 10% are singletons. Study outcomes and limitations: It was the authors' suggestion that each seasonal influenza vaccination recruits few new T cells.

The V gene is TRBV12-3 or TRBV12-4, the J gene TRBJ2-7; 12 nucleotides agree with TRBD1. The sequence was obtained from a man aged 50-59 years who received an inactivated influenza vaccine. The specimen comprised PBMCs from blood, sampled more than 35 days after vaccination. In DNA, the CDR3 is TGTGCCAGCAGTTTAGGGGGGACAGGGGGCAGCGAGCAGTACTTC. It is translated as CASSLGGTGGSEQYF.